This T cell receptor beta chain was sequenced for a study of T-cell reconstitution after alpha-beta-depleted transplantation in children. Study-level results: The main origin of T-cell counts and diversity one year after transplant was newly produced T cells.

In this sample, this clonotype turned up many times. The antigen remains unidentified. Molecular barcoding with unique molecular identifiers was used for the TCRbeta library. One entry per CDR3 protein results from TCRdb running MiXCR on the PCR reads. The table has around 190,000 distinct CDR3 sequences, approximately 6.9% seen once; the top ten hold around 5%. V gave up 4 bases and J gave up 2 bases, with 20 bases separating them. The CDR3 sequence is 16 residues long. The V gene's germline CDR1 is SQVTM and CDR2 ANQGSEA. Sequenced material: PBMCs, taken before TCRalphabeta/CD19-depleted stem cell transplant. The chain links TRBV29-1 to TRBJ1-2, with a tentative D call TRBD1 (5 bases). The receptor was derived from a boy aged 2 to 9 with acute lymphoblastic leukemia, due to receive a stem cell transplant. The CDR3 bases are TGCAGCGTTGTAGGAGGGGTCGTAGGGCACAACTATGGCTACACCTTC. As protein: CSVVGGVVGHNYGYTF.